These T cell receptor beta chains were read from a single sample in a study of blood T cell repertoires in COVID-19. Clones were sequenced by immunoSEQ multiplex PCR, and TCRdb holds only the in-frame ones, with some missing. The data hold roughly 250,000 clones, with about 89% observed a single time. Material for sequencing was PBMCs or T cells enriched from blood (not recorded which). The receptors originated from a woman between 18 and 29 years old who had recovered from COVID-19. The CDR3 runs from the conserved cysteine through the conserved F or W. D genes are given only for firm matches. A clone size is listed for some rows: how often the clone was seen (once, few, many), or a class if it is expanded.

TRBD2 TRBJ2-1 TRBV14 NA TGTGCCAGCAGCCAAGATGGCGGGAGGGCAAGTGAGCAGTTCTTC CASSQDGGRASEQFF
TRBD2 TRBJ2-2 TRBV4-2 NA TGTGCCAGCAGCCCACAGGCTAGCGGGGGCACCGGGGAGCTGTTTTTT CASSPQASGGTGELFF
NA TRBJ1-2 TRBV4-3 once TGCGCCAGCAGCCAAGATCCCTCGGGAAGGTATGGCTACACCTTC CASSQDPSGRYGYTF
TRBD2 TRBJ2-3 TRBV7-3 NA TGTGCCAGCAGCCCCCAGGTCGGTGTAGCGGGAGTTACAGATACGCAGTATTTT CASSPQVGVAGVTDTQYF
TRBD2 TRBJ2-7 TRBV28 once TGTGCCAGCAGTTTATGGCGGGGGAGGGTGCGCGAGCAGTACTTC CASSLWRGRVREQYF
TRBD2 TRBJ2-1 TRBV11-2 NA TGTGCCAGCAGTCCCACGGGGTTAGCGGGAGATGAGCAGTTCTTC CASSPTGLAGDEQFF
TRBD1 TRBJ2-5 TRBV5-4 NA TGTGCCAGCAGCCCGGGGACAGCCCAAGAGACCCAGTACTTC CASSPGTAQETQYF
TRBD1 TRBJ1-2 TRBV6-5 once TGTGCCAGCAGAGTTGGACAGGGTACATATGGCTACACCTTC CASRVGQGTYGYTF
TRBD1 TRBJ1-6 TRBV6-2/TRBV6-3 NA TGTGCCAGCAGTTACTCGTTTGCAGGGGGCTCTACTTCGAGGTCACCCCTCCACTTT CASSYSFAGGSTSRSPLHF
NA TRBJ1-3 TRBV28 NA TGTGCCAGCAGTGTGGGAGGAGCGAGCTCTGGAAACACCATATATTTT CASSVGGASSGNTIYF
TRBD1 TRBJ1-1 TRBV7-9 NA TGTGCCAGCAGGGAGACAGGGGGTAGCCCCTTCTTT CASRETGGSPFF
TRBD1 TRBJ1-2 TRBV3-1/TRBV3-2 NA TGTGCCAGCAGCCACCCCAACGGACAGGATGGCTACACCTTC CASSHPNGQDGYTF
TRBD1 TRBJ1-2 TRBV20-1 once TGCAGTGCTAGTCCTACAGGGGTCCATGGCTACACCTTC CSASPTGVHGYTF
TRBD2 TRBJ2-3 TRBV27 once TGTGCCAGCAGAAATAGCGGGAGGGCCCCCACAGATACGCAGTATTTT CASRNSGRAPTDTQYF
NA TRBJ2-7 TRBV6-2/TRBV6-3 NA TGTGCCAGCAGTTACTCCTTAACGAGTTCGTACGAGCAGTACTTC CASSYSLTSSYEQYF
NA TRBJ1-2 TRBV6-6 NA TGTGCCAGCAGCTATTCGGGGAATAATGTGAAAGACAGGTCGGCAGGCGGCTACACCTTC CASSYSGNNVKDRSAGGYTF
TRBD1 TRBJ1-2 TRBV24-1 NA TGTGCCACCAGTGACGGGACAGGGGCGGACTATGGCTACACCTTC CATSDGTGADYGYTF
TRBD1 TRBJ2-7 TRBV28 NA TGTGCCAGCAGTCCGACCTTCGGCAGGGGGTTCGAGCAGTACTTC CASSPTFGRGFEQYF
NA TRBJ2-3 TRBV28 NA TGTGCCAGCAGTCCCCCCCTAGTGGCGCAGTATTTT CASSPPLVAQYF
NA TRBJ2-7 TRBV9 NA TGTGCCAGCAGCGTAGGAGTAGCCTACGAGCAGTACTTC CASSVGVAYEQYF
TRBD1 TRBJ2-3 TRBV14 NA TGTGCCAGCAGCCAAGTGACAGGGGCCGATACGCAGTATTTT CASSQVTGADTQYF
NA TRBJ2-7 TRBV4-3 NA TGCGCCAGCAGCCCGGGGGTGTACTCCTACGAGCAGTACTTC CASSPGVYSYEQYF
NA TRBJ1-6 TRBV5-1 few TGCGCCAGCAGCCTGGACTCACGGGATTCACCCCTCCACTTT CASSLDSRDSPLHF
TRBD2 TRBJ2-2 TRBV10-1 NA TGCGCCAGCAGTGCCCCCGGGACTAGCGGGGACACCGGGGAGCTGTTTTTT CASSAPGTSGDTGELFF
NA TRBJ1-1 TRBV5-6 NA TGTGCCAGCAGCTTGCGGGAGAGCACTGAAGCTTTCTTT CASSLRESTEAFF
TRBD1 TRBJ1-2 TRBV5-1 NA TGCGCCAGCAGCTGGCTAGGACAGGGCCAGATGGATGGCTACACCTTC CASSWLGQGQMDGYTF
TRBD1 TRBJ2-3 TRBV5-1 once TGCGCCAGCAGCCCTGACAGGGGCTCAGATACGCAGTATTTT CASSPDRGSDTQYF
TRBD1 TRBJ1-2 TRBV5-1 few TGCGCCAGCACCCCTACAGGGGGCTATGGCTACACCTTC CASTPTGGYGYTF
NA TRBJ1-5 TRBV28 NA TGTGCCAGCAGTTTACCCCCGCAGCCCCAGCATTTT CASSLPPQPQHF
NA TRBJ1-5 TRBV16 NA TGTGCCAGCAGCCCTAGCTATCGACAGGTTGGACCTAGCAATCAGCCCCAGCATTTT CASSPSYRQVGPSNQPQHF
TRBD1 TRBJ1-2 TRBV28 NA TGTGCCAGCAGTTTAGGGGACAGGGGCTATGGCTACACCTTC CASSLGDRGYGYTF
NA TRBJ2-1 TRBV9 NA TGTGCCAGCAGCGTAGTCGCGGATGCGGGTGAGCAGTTCTTC CASSVVADAGEQFF
NA TRBJ1-2 TRBV11-2 NA TGTGCCAGCAGCCTGGACACTCTCTATGGCTACACCTTC CASSLDTLYGYTF
TRBD2 TRBJ2-1 TRBV28 NA TGTGCCAGCAGGCCCGGGACTAGCGGGGATTACAATGAGCAGTTCTTC CASRPGTSGDYNEQFF
TRBD2 TRBJ2-5 TRBV4-1 NA TGCGCCAGCAGCCAAGTTCTCGCGGGAGGGCAAGAGACCCAGTACTTC CASSQVLAGGQETQYF
NA TRBJ2-6 TRBV19 NA TGTGCCAGTAGTCCTGGGGTGGGGCCTGGGCTCTCTGGGGCCAACGTCCTGACTTTC CASSPGVGPGLSGANVLTF
NA TRBJ1-2 TRBV7-9 NA TGTGCCAGCAGCTTAGGGCAGTCCTATGGCTACACCTTC CASSLGQSYGYTF
TRBD1 TRBJ1-2 TRBV5-1 NA TGCGCCAGCAGCTTGGAGGGGACAGGGGTTGGCTACACCTTC CASSLEGTGVGYTF
NA TRBJ1-1 TRBV9 NA TGTGCCAGCAGCGCAAGCCCTCACACTGAAGCTTTCTTT CASSASPHTEAFF
NA TRBJ1-2 TRBV7-2 NA TGTGCCAGCAGCCTCTGGACAGAGAACTATGGCTACACCTTC CASSLWTENYGYTF
TRBD2 TRBJ2-1 TRBV5-8 NA TGTGCCAGCAGCTCACTAGCGGGGGGATACAATGAGCAGTTCTTC CASSSLAGGYNEQFF
NA TRBJ2-7 TRBV6-5 NA TGTGCCAGCAGGCGGGACGGACCAGGGCGAGGCGAGCAGTACTTC CASRRDGPGRGEQYF
NA TRBJ1-1 TRBV7-9 once TGTGCCAGCAGCTCAGCCCCGACAGAGGAAAACACTGAAGCTTTCTTT CASSSAPTEENTEAFF
TRBD2 TRBJ2-2 TRBV7-7 few TGTGCTAGCAGCTTCGGACTAGCGGGAGGCACCGGGGAGCTGTTTTTT CASSFGLAGGTGELFF
NA TRBJ1-1 TRBV19 NA TGTGCCAGTAGTATAGGGGGGGGAGTGGACACTGAAGCTTTCTTT CASSIGGGVDTEAFF
TRBD1 TRBJ1-2 TRBV19 NA TGTGCCAGTACCGTAGACAGGGGTAACTATGGCTACACCTTC CASTVDRGNYGYTF
TRBD1 TRBJ1-1 TRBV5-4 NA TGTGCCAGCAGCATGGGACAGGCAAACACTGAAGCTTTCTTT CASSMGQANTEAFF
NA TRBJ1-6 TRBV3-1/TRBV3-2 NA TGTGCCAGCAGCCAAAGACTCAGGGATTCACCCCTCCACTTT CASSQRLRDSPLHF
TRBD1 TRBJ1-2 TRBV2 NA TGTGCCAGCACGGGACAGGCTAACTATGGCTACACCTTC CASTGQANYGYTF
NA TRBJ2-3 TRBV19 NA TGTGCCAGTAGGGGGCCAGGGGATACAGATACGCAGTATTTT CASRGPGDTDTQYF
NA TRBJ2-2 TRBV28 NA TGTGCCAGTGGAGGCGGGGCTGCGAACACCGGGGAGCTGTTTTTT CASGGGAANTGELFF
NA TRBJ2-5 TRBV4-1 NA TGCGCCAGCAGCCAATCGCTCGTGGGCCTGGAGACCCAGTACTTC CASSQSLVGLETQYF
NA TRBJ2-7 TRBV9 NA TGTGCCAGCAGCCCCAGGGAGGACTACGAGCAGTACTTC CASSPREDYEQYF
TRBD2 TRBJ2-1 TRBV13 NA TGTGCCAGCAGCTGGAGCGGGGGGATAAATGAGCAGTTCTTC CASSWSGGINEQFF
NA TRBJ2-1 TRBV5-4 NA TGTGCCAGCAGCTCAAACAATGAGCAGTTCTTC CASSSNNEQFF
TRBD2 TRBJ2-1 TRBV27 NA TGTGCCAGCAGTTCCGGTACTAGCGTAGCCTACAATGAGCAGTTCTTC CASSSGTSVAYNEQFF
NA TRBJ1-5 TRBV5-6 NA TGTGCCAGCAGCTTGATGTCCCCGAATCAGCCCCAGCATTTT CASSLMSPNQPQHF
TRBD1 TRBJ2-1 TRBV27 NA TGTGCCAGCAGTGCCCCGGGACAGGGACTATACGAGCAGTTCTTC CASSAPGQGLYEQFF
NA TRBJ2-1 TRBV27 NA TGTGCCAGCAGTTTGTTGGGGGCGTACAATGAGCAGTTCTTC CASSLLGAYNEQFF
NA TRBJ2-5 TRBV2 NA TGTGCCAGCAGTTGGAATAGGCAACAGCAAGAGACCCAGTACTTC CASSWNRQQQETQYF